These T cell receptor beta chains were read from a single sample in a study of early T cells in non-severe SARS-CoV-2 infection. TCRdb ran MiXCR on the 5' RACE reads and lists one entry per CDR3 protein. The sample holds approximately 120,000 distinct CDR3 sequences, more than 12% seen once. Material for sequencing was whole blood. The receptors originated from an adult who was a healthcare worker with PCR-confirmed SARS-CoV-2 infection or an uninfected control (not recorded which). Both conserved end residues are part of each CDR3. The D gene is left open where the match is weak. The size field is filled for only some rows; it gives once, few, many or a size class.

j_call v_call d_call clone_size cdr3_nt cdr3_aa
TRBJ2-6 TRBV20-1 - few TGCAGTGCTAGCACGGGGGCTGAAGGGGCCAACGTCCTGACTTTC CSASTGAEGANVLTF
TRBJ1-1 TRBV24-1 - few TGTGCCACCAGTGTACCGAAAGGTTTGTGCGGAAACACTGAAGCTTTCTTT CATSVPKGLCGNTEAFF
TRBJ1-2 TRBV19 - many TGTGCCAGTAGGGCAACGGCGAGGGACTATGGCTACACCTTC CASRATARDYGYTF
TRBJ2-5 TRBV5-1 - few TGCGCCAGCAGCTTGGGGTCTTCTCCTCAACAGACCCAGTACTTC CASSLGSSPQQTQYF
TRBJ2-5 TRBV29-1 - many TGCAGCGTGGTGGACACCCAAGAGACCCAGTACTTC CSVVDTQETQYF
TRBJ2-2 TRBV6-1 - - TGTGCCAGCAGTGAACTCCAGGGATCCACCGGGGAGCTGTTTTTT CASSELQGSTGELFF
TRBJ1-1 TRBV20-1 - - TGCAGTGCTAGTATGGGGTCGGGAGCTTTCTTT CSASMGSGAFF
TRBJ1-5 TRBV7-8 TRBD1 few TGTGCCAGCAGCTTATGGGACAGGGGGCCGGGTAGTGATCAGCCCCAGCATTTT CASSLWDRGPGSDQPQHF
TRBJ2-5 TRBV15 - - TGTGCCACCAGCAGATACAGGGAGACCCAGTACTTC CATSRYRETQYF
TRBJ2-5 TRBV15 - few TGTGCCACCAGCAGAACAGCACAAGAGACCCAGTACTTC CATSRTAQETQYF
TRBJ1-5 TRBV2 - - TGTGCCAGCAGTGAGGTCTTAGGGAATCAGCCCCAGCATTTT CASSEVLGNQPQHF
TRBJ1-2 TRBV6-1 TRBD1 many TGTGCCAGCAGTCTACGCCCGACAGGGAGCCACTATGGCTACACCTTC CASSLRPTGSHYGYTF
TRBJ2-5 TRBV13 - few TGTGCCAGCAGCTTCCCCGTGGGGGGACCAGAGACCCAGTACTTC CASSFPVGGPETQYF
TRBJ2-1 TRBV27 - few TGTGCCAGCAGTTCGGAGTGGGGGGCGAATGAGCAGTTCTTC CASSSEWGANEQFF
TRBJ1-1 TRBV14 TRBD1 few TGTGCCAGCAGCCCGACAGGGTCCTCTGAAGCTTTCTTT CASSPTGSSEAFF
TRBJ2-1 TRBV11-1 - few TGTGCCAGCAGCTTAGGCAGGGCGACCTACAATGAGCAGTTCTTC CASSLGRATYNEQFF
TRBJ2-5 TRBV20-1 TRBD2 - TGCAGTGCTAGAAGAGCGGGGGGCCGTTTCGAGACCCAGTACTTC CSARRAGGRFETQYF
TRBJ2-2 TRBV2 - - TGTGCCAGCTGTGTGGTTCTCCGGGGCACCGGGGAGCTGTTTTTT CASCVVLRGTGELFF
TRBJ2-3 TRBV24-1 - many TGTGCCACCAGTGATTTCACAGATACGCAGTATTTT CATSDFTDTQYF
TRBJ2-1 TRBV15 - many TGTGCCACCAGCAGATACCGGGAAATTGGAACGGTGGGGTTGCAGTTCTTC CATSRYREIGTVGLQFF
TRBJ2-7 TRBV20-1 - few TGCAGTGCTAGAACTAGCAATGGAATCTACGAGCAGTACTTC CSARTSNGIYEQYF
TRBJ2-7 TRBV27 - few TGTGCCAGCAGTTTATCTCCCCGGGGGAGGCACGAGCAGTACTTC CASSLSPRGRHEQYF
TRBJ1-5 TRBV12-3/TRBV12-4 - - TGTGCCAGCAGTTTAGGGATGGACAATCAGCCCCAGCATTTT CASSLGMDNQPQHF
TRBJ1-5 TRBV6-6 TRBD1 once TGTGCCAGCAACAGGGGGGACCCTAAGCCCCAGCATTTT CASNRGDPKPQHF
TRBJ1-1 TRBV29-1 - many TGCAGCGTGGGGAGGGGCACTGAAGCTTTCTTT CSVGRGTEAFF
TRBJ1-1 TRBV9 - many TGTGCCAGCAGCAACCATCCTTCCGCTCCGGGACGGCCCCCGGGTGCTGAAGCTTTCTTT CASSNHPSAPGRPPGAEAFF
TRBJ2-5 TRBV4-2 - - TGTGCCAGCAGCCCGCTAGCGAGGAAAGAGACCCAGTACTTC CASSPLARKETQYF
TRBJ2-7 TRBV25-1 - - TGTGCCAGCAGTGAGAGATCCGGGGTAAACTCCTACGAGCAGTACTTC CASSERSGVNSYEQYF
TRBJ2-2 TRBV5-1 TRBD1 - TGCGCCAGCAGCAGGGACAGGGAAAACGGGGAGCTGTTTTTT CASSRDRENGELFF
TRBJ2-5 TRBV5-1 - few TGCGCCAGCAGCTTGAGTCAGCAAGAGACCCAGTACTTC CASSLSQQETQYF
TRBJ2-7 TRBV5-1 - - TGCGCCAGCAGCTTGGGGACAGCCACTTCCTACGAGCAGTACTTC CASSLGTATSYEQYF
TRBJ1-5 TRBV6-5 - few TGTGCCAGCAGTCCTGAGCCGCGACGGCCCCAGCATTTT CASSPEPRRPQHF
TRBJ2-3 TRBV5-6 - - TGTGCCAGCAGCTTTTACAGGGTTGGCACAGATACGCAGTATTTT CASSFYRVGTDTQYF
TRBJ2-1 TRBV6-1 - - TGTGCCAGCAGTCTCCGGGGGGCTGGCGATGAGCAGTTCTTC CASSLRGAGDEQFF
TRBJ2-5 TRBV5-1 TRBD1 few TGCGCCAGCAGCTTTGAAGGGGGCATCACTGAGACCCAGTACTTC CASSFEGGITETQYF
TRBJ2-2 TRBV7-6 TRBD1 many TGTGCCAGCAGACCAGAGACAGGGTCAACCGGGGAGCTGTTTTTT CASRPETGSTGELFF
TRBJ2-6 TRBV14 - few TGTGCCAGCAGCCAAGGTGTCGGCGCTGGCTCTGGGGCCAACGTCCTGACTTTC CASSQGVGAGSGANVLTF
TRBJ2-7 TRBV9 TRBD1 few TGTGCCAGCAGCGTAGCTCAAGGGGGCAGCCTCTACGAGCAGTACTTC CASSVAQGGSLYEQYF
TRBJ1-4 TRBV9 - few TGTGCCAGCAGCGTCGACGCAACTAATGAAAAACTGTTTTTT CASSVDATNEKLFF
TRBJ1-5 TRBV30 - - TGTGCCTGGAGTACAACAGATAGCAATCAGCCCCAGCATTTT CAWSTTDSNQPQHF
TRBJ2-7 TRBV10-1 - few TGCGCCAGCAGCCAAAACAGCTACGAGCAGTACTTC CASSQNSYEQYF
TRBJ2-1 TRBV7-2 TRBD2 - TGTGCCAGCAGCTTACAGCCCCGGGGGGGGGATGAGCAGTTCTTC CASSLQPRGGDEQFF
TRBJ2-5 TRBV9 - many TGTGCCAGCAGCGCTCTTAGCGGAAACCAAGAGACCCAGTACTTC CASSALSGNQETQYF
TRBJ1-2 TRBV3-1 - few TGTGCCAGCAGCCCGGCCGGCAGTGGCTACACCTTC CASSPAGSGYTF
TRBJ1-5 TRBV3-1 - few TGTGCCAGCAGCCAGATGGGAGATCAGCCCCAGCATTTT CASSQMGDQPQHF
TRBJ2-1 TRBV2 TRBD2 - TGTGCCAGCAGTTTAGGACTAGCCACTGAGCAGTTCTTC CASSLGLATEQFF
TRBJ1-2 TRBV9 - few TGTGCCAGCAGCGCCGGGGGGCGCATATATGGCTACACCTTC CASSAGGRIYGYTF
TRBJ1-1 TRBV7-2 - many TGTGCCAGCAGCGTGACAGTTAACACTGAAGCTTTCTTT CASSVTVNTEAFF
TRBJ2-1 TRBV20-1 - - TGCAGTGGCGGGTCCTTTGGGAATGAGCAGTTCTTC CSGGSFGNEQFF